This T cell receptor (beta chain) is drawn from a study of T-cell reconstitution after alpha-beta-depleted transplantation in children. Whole-study results and caveats: The high TCRbeta diversity at day 60 in some patients came from surviving recipient T cells and thymic progenitors. Reportedly, only several hundred clones from non-depleted graft cells drove alpha-beta T-cell counts at about two months. Newly made T cells mostly supplied T-cell counts and diversity one year after transplant.

Unique molecular identifiers were incorporated during preparation of the TCRbeta library. TCRdb recomputed calls from the PCR reads with MiXCR, one row per CDR3 protein. The repertoire holds about 980,000 distinct CDR3 sequences, with roughly 29% as singletons. Only a few counts were recorded for this clonotype. Its cognate antigen is unknown. Trimming stripped 5 bases from V and 4 bases from J, with 17 bases between. The CDR3 is made up of 15 amino acids. Germline values: CDR1 MNHEY, CDR2 SMNVEV (reference sequence). The source is a boy under three years old who had a stem cell transplant for SCID, so the T cells may come from the graft donor. The rearrangement joins TRBV27 to TRBJ1-2, with D maybe TRBD1 (5 bases). Here the sequenced sample was PBMCs, mostly from graft donor cells, taken 360 days after TCRalphabeta/CD19-depleted stem cell transplant. The chain's CDR3 is CASSPFAGDSYGYTF. CDR3 sequence (DNA): TGTGCCAGCAGTCCCTTCGCGGGGGACTCCTATGGCTACACCTTC.